The next 12 T cell receptor beta chains were all read from a single sample in a study of T cell repertoires in cytomegalovirus infection. Each CDR3 protein is one row after TCRdb ran MiXCR on the reads. This table has tens of thousands of distinct CDR3 sequences, 3.5% to 4% appearing once. The sample comprised PBMCs. Receptors originate from a human donor in good health (CMV status not recorded). Some clones in this sample may be carry-over from other donors' samples.

This clonotype was detected many times. J is TRBJ1-5 and V is TRBV7-2, with D possibly matching TRBD1 (5 bases). Germline assignment: CDR1 SGHTA and CDR2 FQGNSA. V dropped 3 bases and J dropped 4 bases, with 13 bases sitting between them. The CDR3 extends over 15 amino acids. This CDR3 is CASSLGRAGNQPQHF. The CDR3, as DNA: TGTGCCAGCAGCTTGGGCAGGGCTGGGAATCAGCCCCAGCATTTT.

This clonotype was observed many times. V usage is TRBV7-2 and J usage is TRBJ1-4, with TRBD1 as a possible D gene (6 bases). The germline gives CDR1 SGHTA, CDR2 FQGNSA. The CDR3 is 16 amino acids. Trimming cost V 0 bases and J 8 bases, with 16 bases left between them. CDR3 nucleotides: TGTGCCAGCAGCTTAGCGGGTCCGGGGGCGAGGGAAAAACTGTTTTTT. This codes for CASSLAGPGAREKLFF.

This clonotype was recorded many times. V gene TRBV7-2 combines with J gene TRBJ2-1; TRBD2 aligns across 7 bases. This CDR3 region has 15 residues. The germline V gene has CDR1 SGHTA and CDR2 FQGNSA. The V and J ends lost 2 bases and 6 bases, in that order; junction bases with no gene match: 7. CDR3 sequence: CASSLRWEGRNEQFF. The DNA of the CDR3 is TGTGCCAGCAGCTTAAGGTGGGAGGGCCGCAATGAGCAGTTCTTC.

This clonotype has at least ten counts. The rearrangement joins TRBV7-9 to TRBJ2-7, with unresolved D. This CDR3 is 14 amino acids long. V shed 1 base and J shed 0 bases, with 7 bases lying between them. In germline, CDR1 is SEHNR, CDR2 FQNEAQ (reference sequence). DNA of the CDR3: TGTGCCAGCAGCTTAGGGATTAGCTCCTACGAGCAGTACTTC. Translation gives CASSLGISSYEQYF.

There are many counts of this clonotype. V gene TRBV7-8 combines with J gene TRBJ2-1; D is uncertain. The ends were cut back, 3 bases at V and 8 bases at J, with 8 bases in the middle. CDR3 length: 12 residues. The germline V gene encodes CDR1 SGHVS and CDR2 FQNEAQ. CDR3 in DNA: TGTGCCAGCAGCTTGGGATTCGATGAGCAGTTCTTC. Protein sequence: CASSLGFDEQFF. Variable domain in full (rest from reference TRBV7-8 and TRBJ2-1): GAGVSQSPRYKVAKRGQDVALRCDPISGHVSLFWYQQALGQGPEFLTYFQNEAQLDKSGLPSDRFFAERPEGSVSTLKIQRTQQEDSAVYLCASSLGFDEQFFGPGTRLTVL.

This clonotype was counted many times. This rearrangement joins TRBV7-2 to TRBJ1-2; 7 nucleotides line up with TRBD1. Germline V lookup: CDR1 SGHTA, CDR2 FQGNSA. Trimming at V came to 6 bases and at J to 4 bases, leaving 14 bases not matched to a gene. The CDR3 is 16 amino acids. This chain's CDR3 is CASSPSIGDSFYGYTF. DNA of the CDR3: TGTGCCAGCAGTCCTTCCATCGGGGACAGCTTCTATGGCTACACCTTC.

This clonotype was observed many times. CDR3 DNA sequence: TGTGCCAGTAGTATTTTAGGGCGGGCAGCGAACACTGAAGCTTTCTTT. It specifies CASSILGRAANTEAFF. The chain combines TRBV19 with TRBJ1-1; unclear D gene. The CDR3 runs to 16 residues. Trimming cost V 3 bases and J 1 base, with 15 bases left between them. The V gene's germline CDR1 is LNHDA and CDR2 SQIVND (reference sequence).

This clonotype occurred many times. The chain is built from TRBV7-2 and TRBJ1-1, with unresolved D. The CDR3 sequence is 14 residues long. Deletions cut 0 bases from V and 3 bases from J, with 8 bases between. Germline CDR1 SGHTA, CDR2 FQGNSA. CDR3 sequence reads: CASSLAAAYTEAFF. The CDR3 bases are TGTGCCAGCAGCTTAGCGGCAGCGTACACTGAAGCTTTCTTT.

This clonotype was seen ten or more times. The chain has TRBV19 and TRBJ1-1, with TRBD1 matching 7 bases. Unmatched junction bases numbered 14, after V lost 11 bases and J lost 2 bases. Germline lookup yields CDR1 LNHDA and CDR2 SQIVND (reference sequence). The CDR3 runs 15 residues. The CDR3 bases are TGTGCCTCCGTGCCCCGGCCAGGGGGAAACACTGAAGCTTTCTTT. It encodes CASVPRPGGNTEAFF. The variable domain in full, with the rest retrieved from reference TRBV19 and TRBJ1-1, is DGGITQSPKYLFRKEGQNVTLSCEQNLNHDAMYWYRQDPGQGLRLIYYSQIVNDFQKGDIAEGYSVSREKKESFPLTVTSAQKNPTAFYLCASVPRPGGNTEAFFGQGTRLTVV.

This clonotype was counted ten times or more. This sequence joins TRBV6-2 or TRBV6-3 and TRBJ2-7; weak D call: TRBD2 (6 bases). The germline V and J ends were trimmed by 8 bases and 6 bases, with 14 bases remaining between them. CDR3 length equals 12 residues. The germline V gene has CDR1 MNHEY and CDR2 SVGEGT. CDR3 region: CASRRGRIEQYF. As DNA, the CDR3 is TGTGCCAGCCGCCGAGGGAGGATCGAGCAGTACTTC.

In this sample, this clonotype turned up many times. The gene calls are TRBV7-2 and TRBJ1-2; 11 bases align to TRBD1. V trimming: 5 bases; J trimming: 6 bases; junction bases outside the gene matches: 5. Germline CDR1 is SGHTA and CDR2 is FQGNSA. The CDR3 extends over 14 amino acids. The CDR3 loop is CASSDRTGGHGYTF. The CDR3 DNA reads TGTGCCAGCAGCGACAGGACAGGGGGCCATGGCTACACCTTC. Filled out from reference TRBV7-2 and TRBJ1-2, the complete variable domain reads GAGVSQSPSNKVTEKGKDVELRCDPISGHTALYWYRQSLGQGLEFLIYFQGNSAPDKSGLPSDRFSAERTGGSVSTLTIQRTQQEDSAVYLCASSDRTGGHGYTFGSGTRLTVV.

This clonotype has at least ten counts. The chain uses TRBV7-2 and TRBJ1-1; D is uncertain. Between the trimmed V and J ends, which lost 6 bases and 5 bases, there was a span of 7 bases. This CDR3 has 11 amino acids. Per germline, CDR1 SGHTA and CDR2 FQGNSA. Here the CDR3 DNA reads TGTGCCAGCAGTTCGTATACTGAAGCTTTCTTT. It yields the protein CASSSYTEAFF.